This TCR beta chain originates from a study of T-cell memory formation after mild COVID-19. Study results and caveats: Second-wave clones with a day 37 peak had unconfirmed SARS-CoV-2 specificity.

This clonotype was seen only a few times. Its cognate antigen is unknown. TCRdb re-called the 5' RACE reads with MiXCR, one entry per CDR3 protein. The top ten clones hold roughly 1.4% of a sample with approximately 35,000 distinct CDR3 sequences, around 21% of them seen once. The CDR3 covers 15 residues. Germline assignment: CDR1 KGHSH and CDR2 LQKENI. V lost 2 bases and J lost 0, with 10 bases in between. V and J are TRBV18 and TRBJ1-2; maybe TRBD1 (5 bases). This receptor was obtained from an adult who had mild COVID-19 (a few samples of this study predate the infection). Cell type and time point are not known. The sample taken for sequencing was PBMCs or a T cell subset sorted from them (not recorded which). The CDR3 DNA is TGTGCCAGCTCACCAGGGGCGAGCGCTAACTATGGCTACACCTTC. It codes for CASSPGASANYGYTF.